A selection of T cell receptor beta chains follows, all from one sample in a study of identical twins' blood T cells. TCRdb ran MiXCR on the 5' RACE reads and lists one entry per CDR3 protein. Of 350,000 to 450,000 distinct CDR3 sequences in the sample, roughly 31% were seen once. What was sequenced was PBMCs. Receptor source: a woman between 18 and 55 years old in good health. Each CDR3 is given with its conserved first and last residue.

J: TRBJ1-2; V: TRBV29-1; length: 14; CDR3: CSVEVQGAYYGYTF
J: TRBJ2-2; V: TRBV9; length: 17; CDR3: CASSARPQSGITGEPFF
J: TRBJ2-7; V: TRBV7-9; length: 16; CDR3: CASSSNEGQHSYDQYF
J: TRBJ2-1; V: TRBV5-1; length: 14; CDR3: CASRRLAGHNEQFF
J: TRBJ2-5; V: TRBV3-1; length: 14; CDR3: CASSPTRSGETQYF
J: TRBJ2-3; V: TRBV9; length: 15; CDR3: CASSVVDRLESTQYF
J: TRBJ2-1; V: TRBV20-1; length: 15; CDR3: CSAERSGSSNNEQFF
J: TRBJ1-2; V: TRBV5-1; length: 15; CDR3: CASSLATGDFYGYTF
J: TRBJ2-2; V: TRBV13; length: 16; CDR3: CASSASLSGSGGELFF
J: TRBJ2-1; V: TRBV11-2; length: 14; CDR3: CASSRAGTSNEQFF
J: TRBJ2-7; V: TRBV5-1; length: 13; CDR3: CASSFSADYEQYF
J: TRBJ1-5; V: TRBV6-2/TRBV6-3; length: 14; CDR3: CASTWGRNNQPQHF
J: TRBJ2-2; V: TRBV7-9; length: 12; CDR3: CASSLSERELFF
J: TRBJ2-3; V: TRBV20-1; length: 13; CDR3: CSARKGAGGTQYF
J: TRBJ2-1; V: TRBV14; length: 15; CDR3: CASSHGASSYNEQFF
J: TRBJ1-2; V: TRBV7-2; length: 13; CDR3: CASSWDRGYGYTF
J: TRBJ2-1; V: TRBV20-1; length: 15; CDR3: CSARAGTGAYNEQFF
J: TRBJ1-1; V: TRBV28; length: 13; CDR3: CASSLAAYTEAFF
J: TRBJ2-2; V: TRBV11-1; length: 16; CDR3: CASSPRGTENTGELFF
J: TRBJ2-3; V: TRBV7-9; length: 15; CDR3: CASSDSGILLDTQYF
J: TRBJ1-6; V: TRBV29-1; length: 13; CDR3: CSVAGGSNSPLHF
J: TRBJ1-1; V: TRBV7-2; length: 15; CDR3: CASSLDHSGNTEAFF
J: TRBJ2-5; V: TRBV19; length: 15; CDR3: CASSKTSGFQETQYF
J: TRBJ2-3; V: TRBV20-1; length: 13; CDR3: CSVGLRAPDTHYF
J: TRBJ1-1; V: TRBV6-6; length: 15; CDR3: CASSYETGFLTEAFF
J: TRBJ1-1; V: TRBV7-9; length: 14; CDR3: CASIRGSMNTEAFF
J: TRBJ2-1; V: TRBV5-1; length: 14; CDR3: CASSWREADNEQFF
J: TRBJ2-7; V: TRBV20-1; length: 13; CDR3: CSASGGETYERYF
J: TRBJ2-2; V: TRBV7-9; length: 11; CDR3: CASRPTGELFF
J: TRBJ2-7; V: TRBV19; length: 11; CDR3: CASLPPGQGHF
J: TRBJ1-1; V: TRBV20-1; length: 12; CDR3: CSARWRNAEAFF
J: TRBJ2-1; V: TRBV7-9; length: 15; CDR3: CASSLDRGRENEQFF
J: TRBJ1-2; V: TRBV9; length: 14; CDR3: CASSFEDSLYGYTF
J: TRBJ1-1; V: TRBV27; length: 15; CDR3: CASSLSPGGGSEAFF
J: TRBJ2-7; V: TRBV6-6; length: 12; CDR3: CASSYSSYEQYF
J: TRBJ2-1; V: TRBV19; length: 16; CDR3: CASSTTSGGVQGEQFF
J: TRBJ2-7; V: TRBV6-5; length: 11; CDR3: CASSTKGKQYF
J: TRBJ1-1; V: TRBV12-5; length: 13; CDR3: CASGQDSGTEAFF
J: TRBJ2-1; V: TRBV20-1; length: 17; CDR3: CSASALLPGLAVGEQFF
J: TRBJ1-1; V: TRBV28; length: 16; CDR3: CASSQRQGIGNTEAFF
J: TRBJ1-2; V: TRBV20-1; length: 15; CDR3: CSARGFRGGGEGYTF
J: TRBJ1-1; V: TRBV7-9; length: 16; CDR3: CASSSRQGGMNTEAFF
J: TRBJ1-5; V: TRBV3-1; length: 14; CDR3: CASSQDRNNQPQHF
J: TRBJ1-1; V: TRBV4-3; length: 14; CDR3: CASSQHPGFTEAFF
J: TRBJ2-6; V: TRBV5-1; length: 16; CDR3: CASSEDTFGGANVLTF
J: TRBJ1-1; V: TRBV19; length: 15; CDR3: CASTTGEGEFTEAFF
J: TRBJ2-7; V: TRBV18; length: 11; CDR3: CASSPEREHYF
J: TRBJ1-2; V: TRBV6-2/TRBV6-3; length: 11; CDR3: CASGWLEGYTF
J: TRBJ2-2; V: TRBV10-3; length: 16; CDR3: CAISGSGQGVTGELFF
J: TRBJ1-3; V: TRBV20-1; length: 14; CDR3: CSASDRGAGNTIYF
J: TRBJ2-2; V: TRBV10-3; length: 11; CDR3: CAITIAGELFF
J: TRBJ1-3; V: TRBV20-1; length: 14; CDR3: CSAREGGLGNTIYF
J: TRBJ2-1; V: TRBV19; length: 17; CDR3: CASSRSASGAAYNEQFF
J: TRBJ2-1; V: TRBV12-5; length: 15; CDR3: CASGTDRVPYNEQFF
J: TRBJ2-5; V: TRBV28; length: 12; CDR3: CASSSGQETQYF